The rows below give T cell receptor beta chains drawn from one sample of a study of shared clonotypes between healthy human individuals. Profiling relied on immunoSEQ multiplex PCR, and the TCRdb table lists in-frame clones only, not all of them. The sample holds about 2.4 million clones, over 85% seen once. The sequenced sample was naive CD4+ T cells from PBMCs. These receptors originate from a young man in good health. Some clones in this sample may be carry-over from other donors' samples. Both conserved end residues are part of each CDR3. A D gene is named only where the DNA matches it firmly. The size field is filled for only some rows; it gives once, few, many or a size class.

>TRBV7-2|-|14|-|TRBJ2-5
TGTGCCAGCAGCTTAGCCGTGGTCCGAGAGACCCAGTACTTC
CASSLAVVRETQYF
>TRBV27|TRBD1|15|once|TRBJ1-1
TGTGCCAGCAGCCCCTTGGACAGGGTGAACACTGAAGCTTTCTTT
CASSPLDRVNTEAFF
>TRBV19|TRBD1|14|-|TRBJ2-7
TGTGCCAGTAGTATCCACAGGGGGCTCTACGAGCAGTACTTC
CASSIHRGLYEQYF
>TRBV25-1|-|13|-|TRBJ1-2
TGTGCCAGCAGTTTCCTGGGGGGGGAGGGCTACACCTTC
CASSFLGGEGYTF
>TRBV18|-|13|-|TRBJ2-7
TGTGCCAGCTCTGGAGGGATGTCTTACGAGCAGTACTTC
CASSGGMSYEQYF
>TRBV6-5|TRBD1|14|-|TRBJ1-1
TGTGCCAGCAGTTACGACAGGGGAAGAACTGAAGCTTTCTTT
CASSYDRGRTEAFF
>TRBV11-2|-|11|-|TRBJ2-5
TGTGCCAGCAGCTCCTATGAGACCCAGTACTTC
CASSSYETQYF
>TRBV5-6|-|16|-|TRBJ2-2
TGTGCCAGCAGCTCCTCGGGACGGGCAAACACCGGGGAGCTGTTTTTT
CASSSSGRANTGELFF
>TRBV5-4|-|15|-|TRBJ2-5
TGTGCCAGCAGCCGAGTGGTCGGGGCCGGGGAGACCCAGTACTTC
CASSRVVGAGETQYF
>TRBV2|-|16|few|TRBJ2-4
TGTGCCAGCAGTGAGGCCCAGGGGCTAGCCAAAAACATTCAGTACTTC
CASSEAQGLAKNIQYF
>TRBV19|TRBD1|16|-|TRBJ2-7
TGTGCCAGTAGTACGAGGGGGCGCGGATCATCCTACGAGCAGTACTTC
CASSTRGRGSSYEQYF
>TRBV2|-|14|-|TRBJ1-1
TGTGCCAGCAGTGATGTTCTGATGAACACTGAAGCTTTCTTT
CASSDVLMNTEAFF
>TRBV28|-|14|-|TRBJ2-2
TGTGCCAGCAGTTTGGCGCCGAACACCGGGGAGCTGTTTTTT
CASSLAPNTGELFF
>TRBV7-9|TRBD1|12|-|TRBJ1-4
TGTGCCAGCAGCTCAGGGGGTGAAAAACTGTTTTTT
CASSSGGEKLFF
>TRBV7-2|TRBD2|15|-|TRBJ2-3
TGTGCCAGCAGTCCACTAGCGGGAGTAGCAGATACGCAGTATTTT
CASSPLAGVADTQYF
>TRBV21-1|-|13|-|TRBJ2-3
-
CAVGQGSTDTQYF
>TRBV7-9|-|14|-|TRBJ1-1
TGTGCCAGCAGCTTAGCGCAAGTCCGGGCTGAAGCTTTCTTT
CASSLAQVRAEAFF
>TRBV5-1|-|14|-|TRBJ2-3
TGCGCCAGCAGCTTGGGGGCGACCACAGATACGCAGTATTTT
CASSLGATTDTQYF
>TRBV11-2|TRBD2|18|-|TRBJ2-3
TGTGCCAGCAGCCTGGGACTAGCGGGAGATTTTAGCACAGATACGCAGTATTTT
CASSLGLAGDFSTDTQYF
>TRBV13|-|15|-|TRBJ1-5
TGTGCCAGCAGCCGAAGAGAGGGCAGCAATCAGCCCCAGCATTTT
CASSRREGSNQPQHF
>TRBV30|-|13|-|TRBJ1-1
TGTGCCTGGAGTTCCACGACAGGCACTGAAGCTTTCTTT
CAWSSTTGTEAFF
>TRBV2|-|11|-|TRBJ2-5
TGTGCCAGCAGTAGCGAGGAGACCCAGTACTTC
CASSSEETQYF
>TRBV5-1|-|12|-|TRBJ1-1
TGCGCCAGCAGCTACGTAAACGGGGAAGCTTTCTTT
CASSYVNGEAFF
>TRBV10-1|TRBD1|15|-|TRBJ2-5
TGCGCCAGCAGTGCCCCCGGGACAGGGGAAGAGACCCAGTACTTC
CASSAPGTGEETQYF
>TRBV5-1|TRBD2|15|-|TRBJ2-7
TGCGCCAGCAGCCTGCAGACTAGCGGGATGGGAGAGCAGTACTTC
CASSLQTSGMGEQYF
>TRBV29-1|-|13|-|TRBJ2-7
TGCAGCGTTGGTGGGGACTCCGATTACGAGCAGTACTTC
CSVGGDSDYEQYF
>TRBV9|-|16|-|TRBJ1-4
TGTGCCAGCAGCGCCGCCGGGGGAGCACACGGTGAAAAACTGTTTTTT
CASSAAGGAHGEKLFF
>TRBV7-2|-|15|-|TRBJ2-7
TGTGCCAGCAGCTTAGGAGGAGGGATGTCCTACGAGCAGTACTTC
CASSLGGGMSYEQYF
>TRBV5-1|-|15|-|TRBJ2-2
TGCGCCAGCAGCTTTGGGGGCGCGGGCACCGGGGAGCTGTTTTTT
CASSFGGAGTGELFF
>TRBV7-8|-|16|-|TRBJ1-1
TGTGCCAGCAGCCAAGGTCTCGTACGGCTGAACACTGAAGCTTTCTTT
CASSQGLVRLNTEAFF
>TRBV27|TRBD2|16|once|TRBJ2-1
TGTGCCAGCAGTTCAGAAATTCGACTAGCGGACAATGAGCAGTTCTTC
CASSSEIRLADNEQFF
>TRBV9|TRBD2|15|-|TRBJ2-1
TGTGCCAGCAGCGAGCGCCCAGCGGGAGGCAATGAGCAGTTCTTC
CASSERPAGGNEQFF
>TRBV7-2|TRBD1|16|-|TRBJ2-7
TGTGCCAGCAGCTTTCAGGGGACAGGGGGTTACTACGAGCAGTACTTC
CASSFQGTGGYYEQYF
>TRBV6-1|-|13|-|TRBJ2-3
TGTGCCAGCAGTGCCCCCAGGCCAGATACGCAGTATTTT
CASSAPRPDTQYF